These 22 T cell receptor beta chains originate from one sample sequenced in a study of PD-L1 blockade in urothelial cancer. Measured with immunoSEQ multiplex PCR; TCRdb has only the in-frame clones, and not every one. The sample shows tens of thousands of clones, nearly 90% of them seen only once. The sample consisted of PBMCs, taken around atezolizumab (anti-PD-L1) treatment. Source of these receptors: a man in his 60s with urothelial cancer.

The J gene is TRBJ2-7, the V gene TRBV19; D is unresolved. Per germline, CDR1 LNHDA and CDR2 SQIVND (reference sequence). The V and J ends lost 3 bases and 1 base respectively, with 13 bases between them. This CDR3 spans 15 amino acids. Here the CDR3 reads CASSISGQRSYEQYF. In nucleotides, the CDR3 is TGTGCCAGTAGTATTTCAGGCCAAAGGTCCTACGAGCAGTACTTC.

J is TRBJ2-3 and V is TRBV5-1, with 9 bases identical to TRBD1. J lost 5 bases, V lost 6 bases, and 10 bases had no gene match. CDR3 length equals 15 residues. CDR1 and CDR2 from the germline V gene are SGHRS and YFSETQ. CDR3 bases: TGCGCCAGCAAAATTACAGGGGGCAAGGAAGATACGCAGTATTTT. This gives the protein CASKITGGKEDTQYF.

The rearrangement links TRBV7-2 to TRBJ1-6; weak D call: TRBD1 (5 bases). V lost 2 bases, J lost 6 bases, and 8 bases lay in between. Germline CDR1 reads SGHTA; CDR2 reads FQGNSA. CDR3 size: 14 residues. CDR3 in amino acids: CASSLQGPNSPLHF. The CDR3 DNA sequence: TGTGCCAGCAGCTTACAGGGCCCTAATTCACCCCTCCACTTT.

A few counts support this clone. The chain links TRBV30 to TRBJ2-7, with TRBD1 matching 7 bases. This CDR3 has 13 amino acids. Germline values: CDR1 GTSNPN, CDR2 SVGIG (reference sequence). Trimming at V came to 7 bases and at J to 4 bases, leaving 10 bases not matched to a gene. In nucleotides, the CDR3 is TGTGCCTCAACGGACAGGTGGGGTTACGAGCAGTACTTC. Its translation: CASTDRWGYEQYF.

The CDR3: CASSLDSPRLAYEQYF. In nucleotides, the CDR3 is TGCGCCAGCAGCTTGGATTCCCCTAGGCTCGCCTACGAGCAGTACTTC. The chain uses TRBV5-1 and TRBJ2-7, with D unresolved. Trimming stripped 0 bases from V and 2 bases from J, with 15 bases between. CDR1 is SGHRS, CDR2 YFSETQ, per germline. The CDR3 covers 16 residues.

The CDR3 loop reads CASSQVYGGASYNEQFF. CDR3 coding DNA: TGTGCCAGCAGCCAAGTGTACGGGGGAGCCTCCTACAATGAGCAGTTCTTC. The chain carries TRBV4-2 and TRBJ2-1, with a possible D match to TRBD2 (6 bases). Germline V CDR1 and CDR2: LGHNA, YNFKEQ. Trimming took 1 base from V and 0 from J, leaving 13 bases between them. The CDR3 has 17 amino acids.

The chain carries TRBV5-6 and TRBJ1-2, with TRBD1 matching over 10 bases. The CDR3 is 15 amino acids. CDR1 is SGHDT, CDR2 YYEEEE, per germline. Trimming took 4 bases from V and 8 from J; bases not matched to a gene: 11. The CDR3 loop is CASSLPGQGWEGYTF. CDR3 in DNA: TGTGCCAGCAGCCTCCCGGGACAGGGGTGGGAGGGCTACACCTTC.

The chain uses TRBV29-1 and TRBJ2-3; 8 bases map to TRBD2. The germline V gene encodes CDR1 SQVTM and CDR2 ANQGSEA. This CDR3 contains 13 residues. V shed 2 bases, J shed 5 bases, and the junction held 3 bases outside the gene matches. In DNA form, the CDR3 reads TGCAGCGTTGAAACTAGCGGAGTAGATACGCAGTATTTT. Protein: CSVETSGVDTQYF.

The genes are TRBV15 and TRBJ2-3; D may be TRBD1 (5 bases). In germline, CDR1 is LNHNV, CDR2 YYDKDF (reference sequence). Trimming took off 5 bases at V and 0 bases at J, with 9 bases between the two ends. The CDR3 has 14 residues. For the CDR3, the DNA is TGTGCCACCAGCGCCCCAGGGAGCACAGATACGCAGTATTTT. It translates to CATSAPGSTDTQYF.

This chain links TRBV5-4 with TRBJ1-1, with TRBD1 matching 8 bases. The germline CDR1 and CDR2 sequences are SGHNT and YYREEE (reference sequence). Trimming at V came to 6 bases and at J to 8 bases, leaving 15 bases not matched to a gene. This CDR3 region has 15 residues. CDR3 in amino acids: CASNSPRTGTVEAFF. CDR3 bases: TGTGCCAGCAACTCACCTCGGACAGGGACGGTCGAAGCTTTCTTT.

This chain connects TRBV7-2 to TRBJ1-1, with a possible D match to TRBD1 (5 bases). This CDR3 contains 15 residues. The V end lost 9 bases, the J end lost 1 base, and 18 bases lay between the germline ends. Germline V CDR1 and CDR2: SGHTA, FQGNSA. The chain's CDR3 is CASRLGGGTNTEAFF. DNA of the CDR3: TGTGCCAGTCGGCTCGGGGGGGGAACGAACACTGAAGCTTTCTTT.

The genes are TRBV5-1 and TRBJ2-1; D possibly corresponds to TRBD2 (6 bases). Germline V gene lookup returns CDR1 SGHRS and CDR2 YFSETQ. V lost 0 bases, J lost 10 bases, and 17 bases lay in between. The CDR3 length is 15 residues. The CDR3 reads CASSLVSQGGLEQFF. The CDR3 DNA follows: TGCGCCAGCAGCTTGGTATCCCAGGGAGGCCTAGAGCAGTTCTTC.

The chain recombines TRBV27 with TRBJ1-3, with D unclear. Trimming took off 6 bases at V and 6 bases at J, with 18 bases between the two ends. Per the germline V gene, CDR1 is MNHEY and CDR2 is SMNVEV (reference sequence). The CDR3 has 15 amino acids. DNA for the CDR3: TGTGCCAGCAGCCCAAACCGGGGATACGAAAACACCATATATTTT. This codes for CASSPNRGYENTIYF.

This sequence joins TRBV7-3 and TRBJ2-5; the D is unclear. Germline loops: CDR1 SGHTA, CDR2 FQGTGA. V lost 5 bases and J lost 2, with 9 bases in between. CDR3 length: 13 amino acids. CDR3 in amino acids: CASSNRDQETQYF. DNA of the CDR3: TGTGCCAGCAGCAATCGCGATCAAGAGACCCAGTACTTC.

The chain combines TRBV4-3 with TRBJ1-5; D not resolved. The CDR3 is 14 residues long. Trimming cost V 3 bases and J 0 bases, with 6 bases left between them. Germline assignment: CDR1 LGHNA and CDR2 YSLEER. CDR3 coding DNA: TGCGCCAGCAGCCAGTTTTATAGCAATCAGCCCCAGCATTTT. Protein sequence: CASSQFYSNQPQHF.

This clone appeared a single time. The rearrangement joins TRBV10-3 to TRBJ2-7; tentatively, D is TRBD1 (6 bases). The CDR3 contains 17 residues. V lost 0 bases and J 2 bases, leaving 17 bases between the germline ends. In germline, CDR1 is ENHRY, CDR2 SYGVKD. The CDR3 sequence: CAISESLWDILTYEQYF. Here the CDR3 DNA reads TGTGCCATCAGTGAGTCACTCTGGGACATTTTAACCTACGAGCAGTACTTC.

This sequence joins TRBV11-1 and TRBJ2-3; tentatively, D is TRBD1 (6 bases). This CDR3 contains 17 residues. Trimming pared 5 bases from V and 0 bases from J, leaving 18 bases between. The germline CDR1 and CDR2 sequences are SGHAT and FQDESV (reference sequence). In nucleotides, the CDR3 is TGTGCCAGCAGCCCAGGGGTCTTGGGCTTCAGCACAGATACGCAGTATTTT. It encodes CASSPGVLGFSTDTQYF.

The genes are TRBV19 and TRBJ2-2; the D gene is possibly TRBD1 (6 bases). This CDR3 is built from 13 residues. V was trimmed by 4 bases and J by 7 bases, leaving 10 bases between them. Per the germline V gene, CDR1 is LNHDA and CDR2 is SQIVND (reference sequence). CDR3 region: CASSTQGIGELFF. DNA of the CDR3: TGTGCCAGTAGTACCCAGGGGATCGGGGAGCTGTTTTTT.

The V and J genes are TRBV4-2 and TRBJ1-5; D not resolved. Germline V CDR1 and CDR2: LGHNA, YNFKEQ. This CDR3 is 15 amino acids long. Trimming pared 0 bases from V and 0 bases from J, leaving 6 bases between. The CDR3 sequence is CASSQESYSNQPQHF. The DNA for the CDR3 is TGTGCCAGCAGCCAAGAAAGCTATAGCAATCAGCCCCAGCATTTT.

This clone is medium-sized (0.01 to 0.1%) within its sample. V and J are TRBV6-5 and TRBJ1-1, with a possible D match to TRBD1 (6 bases). Germline lookup yields CDR1 MNHEY and CDR2 SVGAGI. V was trimmed by 2 bases and J by 5 bases, leaving 12 bases between them. There are 14 residues in the CDR3. CDR3 residues: CASSYRRGGTEAFF. The DNA for the CDR3 is TGTGCCAGCAGTTACCGCAGGGGAGGGACTGAAGCTTTCTTT.

The chain uses TRBV6-4 and TRBJ2-1; 10 bases are a match to TRBD2. CDR1 and CDR2 from the germline V gene are MRHNA and SNTAGT. The CDR3 has 15 amino acids. V lost 4 bases and J lost 10; bases outside the gene matches: 10. DNA for the CDR3: TGTGCCAGCAGTGTGGATCGGCTAGCGGGGGTGGAGCAGTTCTTC. It yields the protein CASSVDRLAGVEQFF.

The V gene is TRBV7-9, the J gene TRBJ1-1; 7 bases align to TRBD1. CDR1 and CDR2 (germline): SEHNR, FQNEAQ (reference sequence). V lost 5 bases, J lost 3 bases, and 3 bases stayed unmatched. CDR3 length equals 13 residues. In DNA form, the CDR3 reads TGTGCCAGCAGCCAGGACAGGTACACTGAAGCTTTCTTT. Amino acids: CASSQDRYTEAFF.